These 7 T cell receptor beta chains were all obtained from the same sample, sequenced in a study of Ad26.COV2.S vaccination and SARS-CoV-2 variants. Sequenced by immunoSEQ multiplex PCR; TCRdb stores in-frame clones only, minus some. The sample lists hundreds of thousands of clones; around four fifths were seen once. The treatment was: 19 received Ad26.COV2.S at low or high dose, single or two shots; roughly five received placebo; per-sample allocation not given. It was on day 63 after the first vaccine or placebo injection that samples were taken. Source: peripheral blood, taken in a trial of Ad26.COV2.S vaccine versus placebo. Receptors were obtained from a person between 18 and 59 years old who received the Ad26.COV2.S COVID-19 vaccine or a placebo.

V gene TRBV6-5 combines with J gene TRBJ2-7; TRBD1 matches at 10 bases. The J segment lost 3 bases and the V segment lost 7 bases, leaving 6 bases of the junction unmatched. This CDR3 contains 14 residues. Germline values: CDR1 MNHEY, CDR2 SVGAGI. CDR3 sequence reads: CASKTGQGIYEQYF. The DNA for the CDR3 is TGTGCCAGCAAGACGGGACAGGGGATCTACGAGCAGTACTTC.

CDR3 in DNA: TGTGCCAGCAGCTCCTCCAGGAGCACAGATACGCAGTATTTT. This gives the protein CASSSSRSTDTQYF. The chain uses TRBV7-3 and TRBJ2-3; the D is unclear. The CDR3 extends over 14 amino acids. Per germline, CDR1 SGHTA and CDR2 FQGTGA. Trimming pared 4 bases from V and 0 bases from J, leaving 8 bases between.

The rearrangement uses TRBV6-5 and TRBJ2-7; D gene uncertain. Trimming removed 6 bases at V and 5 bases at J, with 14 bases between. This CDR3 has 13 amino acids. Germline V gene lookup returns CDR1 MNHEY and CDR2 SVGAGI. CDR3 sequence (DNA): TGTGCCAGCAGCCCCCGGGTTTCCCACGAGCAGTACTTC. It is translated as CASSPRVSHEQYF.

The sample holds one count of this clone. The chain is built from TRBV9 and TRBJ1-2, with D unclear. Trimming took 3 bases from V and 3 from J, leaving 12 bases between them. The CDR3 has 14 amino acids. Per germline, CDR1 SGDLS and CDR2 YYNGEE. The CDR3 DNA reads as TGTGCCAGCAGCGCGGGCCAAAATGACTATGGCTACACCTTC. Its protein product is CASSAGQNDYGYTF.

This chain joins TRBV2 and TRBJ2-1; no reliable D call. Trimming removed 10 bases from V and 7 bases from J, with 8 bases in between. Germline V gene data show CDR1 as SNHLY and CDR2 as FYNNEI. CDR3 length: 10 amino acids. The chain's CDR3 is CAILGNEQFF. The CDR3 coding sequence is TGTGCCATCCTGGGGAATGAGCAGTTCTTC.

The chain combines TRBV6-5 with TRBJ1-2; the D gene is possibly TRBD1 (5 bases). Trimming pared 6 bases from V and 5 bases from J, leaving 16 bases between. Germline values: CDR1 MNHEY, CDR2 SVGAGI. This CDR3 is built from 14 residues. The CDR3 protein is CASRDPGRWYGYTF. Here the CDR3 DNA reads TGTGCCAGCAGGGATCCGGGACGGTGGTATGGCTACACCTTC.

V and J are TRBV2 and TRBJ1-2; TRBD1 is a possible D gene (6 bases). Germline values: CDR1 SNHLY, CDR2 FYNNEI. The CDR3 spans 17 residues. The V and J ends lost 0 bases and 5 bases respectively, with 19 bases between them. CDR3 bases: TGTGCCAGCAGTGAAGCGCAGGCCGGGCCCCAGGGGTATGGCTACACCTTC. This encodes CASSEAQAGPQGYGYTF.